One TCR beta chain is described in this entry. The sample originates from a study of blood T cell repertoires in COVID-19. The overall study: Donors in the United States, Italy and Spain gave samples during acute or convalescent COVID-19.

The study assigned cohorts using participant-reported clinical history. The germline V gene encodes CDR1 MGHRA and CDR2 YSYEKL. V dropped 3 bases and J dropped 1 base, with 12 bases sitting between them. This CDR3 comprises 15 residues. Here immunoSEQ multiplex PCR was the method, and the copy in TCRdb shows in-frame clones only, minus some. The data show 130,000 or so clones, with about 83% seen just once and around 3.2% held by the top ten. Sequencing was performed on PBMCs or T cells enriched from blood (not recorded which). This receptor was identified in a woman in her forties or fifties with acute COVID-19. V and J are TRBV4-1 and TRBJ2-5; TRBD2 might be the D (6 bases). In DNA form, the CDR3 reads TGCGCCAGCAGCCATCAACCGGGACTCCAAGAGACCCAGTACTTC. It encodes CASSHQPGLQETQYF.